One sample yielded the 27 T cell receptor beta chains listed below, sequenced in a study of Graves' ophthalmopathy and Graves' hyperthyroidism. Transcripts of RNA were the source for amplifying TCR beta CDR3 regions. HTBI primers served in a first-round RT-PCR, which a second-round multiplex PCR followed. TCRdb analysed the multiplex PCR reads with MiXCR anew, one entry per CDR3 protein. The table records 450,000 or so distinct CDR3 sequences, approximately 14% of them present only once. Input material: blood. These receptors were taken from a woman between 25 and 40 years old with Graves' ophthalmopathy.

This clonotype was seen ten or more times. J is TRBJ1-1 and V is TRBV11-1; 8 bases are a match to TRBD1. Germline values: CDR1 SGHAT, CDR2 FQDESV (reference sequence). The CDR3 is 17 amino acids. V trimming: 5 bases; J trimming: 0 bases; junction bases outside the gene matches: 11. As DNA, the CDR3 is TGTGCCAGCAGCCCCCGGACAGGGTCATTCATGAACACTGAAGCTTTCTTT. Translation: CASSPRTGSFMNTEAFF. Full variable domain (remainder filled in from reference TRBV11-1 and TRBJ1-1): EAEVAQSPRYKITEKSQAVAFWCDPISGHATLYWYRQILGQGPELLVQFQDESVVDDSQLPKDRFSAERLKGVDSTLKIQPAELGDSAMYLCASSPRTGSFMNTEAFFGQGTRLTVV.

This clonotype was counted a few times. The junction departs from germline at one end; a sequencing error may be responsible. The DNA for the CDR3 is TGTGCCAGCAGTCAGGCTGGGGGCCGTAACATTAAGTACTTC. Translation: CASSQAGGRNIKYF. The chain joins TRBV2 to TRBJ2-4; D might be TRBD1 (6 bases). This CDR3 has 14 amino acids. Germline V gene data show CDR1 as SNHLY and CDR2 as FYNNEI.

This chain uses TRBV7-2 with TRBJ2-5; TRBD2 matches at 9 bases. This CDR3 has 15 amino acids. Germline CDR1 is SGHTA and CDR2 is FQGNSA. J was trimmed by 4 bases and V by 5 bases; bases with no gene match: 8. The CDR3: CASSQTSGGGETQYF. CDR3 coding DNA: TGTGCCAGCAGCCAGACTAGCGGAGGGGGAGAGACCCAGTACTTC.

This clonotype was seen ten or more times. This chain joins TRBV7-9 and TRBJ1-1, with 8 bases matching TRBD1. The trim removed 4 bases at V and 7 bases at J, leaving 8 bases unmatched. Germline CDR1 SEHNR, CDR2 FQNEAQ (reference sequence). The CDR3 has 14 residues. CDR3 sequence reads: CASSSSGQGNEAFF. In DNA, the CDR3 is TGTGCCAGCAGCTCCAGTGGACAGGGCAATGAAGCTTTCTTT.

This clonotype was counted many times. This chain connects TRBV29-1 to TRBJ2-7, with D perhaps matching TRBD1 (5 bases). The CDR3 is 13 residues long. Germline V gene lookup returns CDR1 SQVTM and CDR2 ANQGSEA. V was clipped by 0 bases and J by 5 bases, with 11 bases between them. The CDR3 spells CSVEDGSGNEQYF. The CDR3 region has the DNA TGCAGCGTTGAAGATGGTTCAGGGAACGAGCAGTACTTC.

This clonotype has ten or more counts. The chain joins TRBV11-2 to TRBJ2-7; D is perhaps TRBD1 (6 bases). Germline V CDR1 and CDR2: SGHAT, FQNNGV. The CDR3 spans 13 residues. V was cut by 3 bases and J by 6 bases, with 12 bases left in between. CDR3 coding DNA: TGTGCCAGCAGCTTGAAGGACAGAGCCGAGCAGTACTTC. This codes for CASSLKDRAEQYF. Complete variable domain (other parts from reference TRBV11-2 and TRBJ2-7): EAGVAQSPRYKIIEKRQSVAFWCNPISGHATLYWYQQILGQGPKLLIQFQNNGVVDDSQLPKDRFSAERLKGVDSTLKIQPAKLEDSAVYLCASSLKDRAEQYFGPGTRLTVT.

The V and J genes are TRBV10-3 and TRBJ2-7, with 14 bases identical to TRBD2. Germline V CDR1 and CDR2: ENHRY, SYGVKD. The CDR3 is 16 residues long. V lost 10 bases to trimming and J lost 3 bases; unmatched junction nucleotides: 11. The CDR3 DNA reads as TGTGCCACCGCGGGGACTAGCGGGAGAGGGGGCTACGAGCAGTACTTC. The encoded protein is CATAGTSGRGGYEQYF.

This clonotype turned up a few times. The chain uses TRBV5-1 and TRBJ1-1; perhaps TRBD1 as D (5 bases). With 7 bases removed from V and 7 bases from J, the gap between germline ends came to 20 bases. Per germline, CDR1 SGHRS and CDR2 YFSETQ. The CDR3 has 14 amino acids. CDR3 sequence (DNA): TGCGCCAGCCGAATGCCCTCCTCGGGGGGTGAAGCTTTCTTT. Translation: CASRMPSSGGEAFF.

This clonotype was seen only a few times. The chain couples TRBV2 to TRBJ2-5; D remains unclear. Trimming removed 7 bases from V and 4 bases from J, with 10 bases in between. Looked up from germline, CDR1 is SNHLY and CDR2 is FYNNEI. The CDR3 loop spans 12 amino acids. This CDR3 reads CASIGVGETQYF. The CDR3 nucleotides read TGTGCCAGCATTGGGGTTGGAGAGACCCAGTACTTC.

As for this clonotype: A clone one base away is much larger, so this may be a read error. V and J are TRBV20-1 and TRBJ1-2; D remains unclear. The CDR3 runs 13 residues. Germline V gene lookup returns CDR1 DFQATT and CDR2 SNEGSKA (reference sequence). CDR3 coding DNA: TGCAGACCCAAGGGAGGGTACAGCTATGGCTACACCTTC. This translates into CRPKGGYSYGYTF.

There are many counts of this clonotype. The DNA of the CDR3 is TGTGCCAGCAGCCCCGGGGGGAGCGGGGAGCTGTTTTTT. Protein product: CASSPGGSGELFF. This rearrangement joins TRBV6-1 to TRBJ2-2; 7 bases agree with TRBD2. After removal of 6 bases from V and 7 bases from J, the junction contained 5 bases not matched to a gene. Germline-derived CDR1 and CDR2 are MNHNS and SASEGT. This CDR3 spans 13 amino acids.

This clonotype was seen more than once but under ten times. V usage is TRBV20-1 and J usage is TRBJ2-7, with TRBD2 identical over 9 bases. The CDR3 is 15 amino acids. V was clipped by 6 bases and J by 4 bases; unmatched bases: 13. Germline V gene sequence: CDR1 DFQATT, CDR2 SNEGSKA (reference sequence). CDR3 region: CSAKSWREGLYEQYF. For the CDR3, the DNA is TGCAGTGCCAAAAGCTGGCGGGAGGGCCTTTACGAGCAGTACTTC.

This clonotype was observed at least ten times. This chain joins TRBV4-1 and TRBJ2-5; TRBD2 matches at 11 bases. Per germline, CDR1 MGHRA and CDR2 YSYEKL. The CDR3 loop spans 16 amino acids. J gave up 2 bases and V 0 bases, and 2 bases lay outside the gene matches. CDR3 coding DNA: TGCGCCAGCAGCCAAGAGGGACTAGCGGATCAAGAGACCCAGTACTTC. This translates into CASSQEGLADQETQYF.

The chain uses TRBV7-9 and TRBJ2-7; D is unresolved. This CDR3 comprises 12 residues. Trimming cost V 11 bases and J 5 bases, with 16 bases left between them. Germline values: CDR1 SEHNR, CDR2 FQNEAQ (reference sequence). CDR3 loop: CASLGLLNEQYF. CDR3 DNA: TGTGCCTCTTTAGGATTGCTGAACGAGCAGTACTTC.

In its sample, this clonotype was seen many times. The chain links TRBV6-5 to TRBJ1-5; D is unclear. In germline, CDR1 is MNHEY, CDR2 SVGAGI. The V end was cut by 0 bases, the J end by 3 bases, with 9 bases between. This CDR3 region has 15 residues. The CDR3: CASSYSKAPNQPQHF. The CDR3 DNA reads as TGTGCCAGCAGTTACTCGAAGGCGCCCAATCAGCCCCAGCATTTT.

This clonotype was counted ten times or more. The chain employs TRBV25-1 and TRBJ1-2; unclear D gene. The CDR3 runs to 16 residues. V was shortened by 3 bases and J by 7 bases, with 21 bases between the two germline ends. CDR1 MGHDK and CDR2 SYGVNS come from the germline V gene. The CDR3 loop is CASSEDQISGVRGYTF. The CDR3 DNA is TGTGCCAGCAGTGAGGACCAAATCAGCGGGGTTCGTGGCTACACCTTC.

This clonotype was counted ten times or more. The V and J genes are TRBV6-5 and TRBJ2-7, with D possibly TRBD1 on 5 matching bases. The CDR3 contains 13 residues. The V and J ends lost 2 bases and 0 bases respectively, with 5 bases between them. CDR1 MNHEY and CDR2 SVGAGI come from the germline V gene. The DNA for the CDR3 is TGTGCCAGCAGTTACAGGGGCTCCTACGAGCAGTACTTC. Its protein product is CASSYRGSYEQYF.

The sample holds many counts of this clonotype. This CDR3 is CASGERQGERTEAFF. CDR3 sequence (DNA): TGTGCTAGTGGCGAAAGACAGGGGGAAAGGACTGAAGCTTTCTTT. V and J are TRBV12-5 and TRBJ1-1; 9 bases fit TRBD1. With 6 bases clipped from V and 5 bases from J, the junction kept 10 bases outside the gene matches. Germline lookup yields CDR1 LGHNT and CDR2 FRNRAP. The CDR3 is made up of 15 amino acids.

This clonotype was observed many times. V usage is TRBV7-9 and J usage is TRBJ1-6; 8 bases are shared with TRBD1. Germline-derived CDR1 and CDR2 are SEHNR and FQNEAQ (reference sequence). The junction had 12 bases not matched to a gene; V was cut back by 8 bases and J by 9 bases. This CDR3 has 15 residues. In DNA, the CDR3 is TGTGCCAGCGTCCACGACAGGGGCTGGAGTTCACCCCTCCACTTT. Translating gives CASVHDRGWSSPLHF.

This clonotype occurred many times. The chain is built from TRBV5-1 and TRBJ2-5; TRBD1 matches at 7 bases. V lost 4 bases and J lost 2; bases outside the gene matches: 5. The CDR3 loop spans 14 amino acids. Germline CDR1 reads SGHRS; CDR2 reads YFSETQ. CDR3 protein: CASSDGQAQETQYF. The DNA of the CDR3 is TGCGCCAGCAGCGACGGACAGGCTCAAGAGACCCAGTACTTC.

This clonotype was seen repeatedly, ten times or more. This sequence joins TRBV28 and TRBJ2-7; 11 bases are a match to TRBD2. Losses at the gene ends were 5 bases for V and 2 bases for J; bases not matched to a gene: 8. Germline CDR1 MDHEN, CDR2 SYDVKM. The CDR3 totals 16 residues. CDR3 loop: CASSPGTSGGTYEQYF. In DNA, the CDR3 is TGTGCCAGCAGTCCCGGGACTAGCGGAGGAACCTACGAGCAGTACTTC. Full variable domain (remainder filled in from reference TRBV28 and TRBJ2-7): DVKVTQSSRYLVKRTGEKVFLECVQDMDHENMFWYRQDPGLGLRLIYFSYDVKMKEKGDIPEGYSVSREKKERFSLILESASTNQTSMYLCASSPGTSGGTYEQYFGPGTRLTVT.

This clonotype was seen repeatedly, ten times or more. The chain is built from TRBV5-1 and TRBJ1-6; D remains unclear. Germline V gene sequence: CDR1 SGHRS, CDR2 YFSETQ. The V end lost 0 bases, the J end lost 9 bases, and 13 bases lay between the germline ends. This CDR3 contains 15 residues. For the CDR3, the DNA is TGCGCCAGCAGCTTGGCCGAGGGCCGGGTTTCACCCCTCCACTTT. Protein product: CASSLAEGRVSPLHF.

Many counts were recorded for this clonotype. The chain recombines TRBV27 with TRBJ2-7, with 13 bases lining up with TRBD2. From germline, CDR1 is MNHEY and CDR2 SMNVEV (reference sequence). The CDR3 is 15 amino acids. The V segment lost 5 bases and the J segment 3 bases; nucleotides outside the gene matches: 4. This CDR3 reads CASSPGTSGNYEQYF. CDR3 coding DNA: TGTGCCAGCAGTCCAGGGACTAGCGGGAACTACGAGCAGTACTTC.

This clonotype occurred many times. This chain joins TRBV11-2 and TRBJ2-7, with TRBD2 as a possible D gene (5 bases). Germline CDR1 is SGHAT and CDR2 is FQNNGV. Trimming pared 3 bases from V and 2 bases from J, leaving 14 bases between. The CDR3 totals 15 residues. CDR3 DNA sequence: TGTGCCAGCAGCTTCGACTACGCGGCAACCTACGAGCAGTACTTC. Protein: CASSFDYAATYEQYF. The entire variable domain, with the rest obtained from reference TRBV11-2 and TRBJ2-7, is as follows: EAGVAQSPRYKIIEKRQSVAFWCNPISGHATLYWYQQILGQGPKLLIQFQNNGVVDDSQLPKDRFSAERLKGVDSTLKIQPAKLEDSAVYLCASSFDYAATYEQYFGPGTRLTVT.

The J gene is TRBJ2-7, the V gene TRBV9; D may correspond to TRBD1 or TRBD2 (5 bases each). With 0 bases removed from V and 0 bases from J, the gap between germline ends came to 10 bases. Germline V CDR1 and CDR2: SGDLS, YYNGEE. CDR3 length: 15 residues. The CDR3 protein is CASSVGDAVSYEQYF. The CDR3 coding sequence is TGTGCCAGCAGCGTAGGGGACGCTGTCTCCTACGAGCAGTACTTC.

This clonotype was counted only a few times. The chain has TRBV28 and TRBJ1-3; D is unresolved. The CDR3 totals 15 residues. Germline V lookup: CDR1 MDHEN, CDR2 SYDVKM. V lost 5 bases to trimming and J lost 4 bases, with 15 bases between them. Written as DNA, the CDR3 is TGTGCCAGCAGTGCCATTGGGGTAGGCGGAAACACCATATATTTT. This translates into CASSAIGVGGNTIYF. Full variable domain (outside the CDR3, taken from reference TRBV28 and TRBJ1-3): DVKVTQSSRYLVKRTGEKVFLECVQDMDHENMFWYRQDPGLGLRLIYFSYDVKMKEKGDIPEGYSVSREKKERFSLILESASTNQTSMYLCASSAIGVGGNTIYFGEGSWLTVV.

Many counts were recorded for this clonotype. This chain joins TRBV6-5 and TRBJ1-1; D not certain. Trimming cost V 2 bases and J 5 bases, with 6 bases left between them. CDR3 length equals 12 residues. CDR1 and CDR2 from the germline V gene are MNHEY and SVGAGI. Written as DNA, the CDR3 is TGTGCCAGCAGTTACAGGGAAACTGAAGCTTTCTTT. Translation: CASSYRETEAFF.